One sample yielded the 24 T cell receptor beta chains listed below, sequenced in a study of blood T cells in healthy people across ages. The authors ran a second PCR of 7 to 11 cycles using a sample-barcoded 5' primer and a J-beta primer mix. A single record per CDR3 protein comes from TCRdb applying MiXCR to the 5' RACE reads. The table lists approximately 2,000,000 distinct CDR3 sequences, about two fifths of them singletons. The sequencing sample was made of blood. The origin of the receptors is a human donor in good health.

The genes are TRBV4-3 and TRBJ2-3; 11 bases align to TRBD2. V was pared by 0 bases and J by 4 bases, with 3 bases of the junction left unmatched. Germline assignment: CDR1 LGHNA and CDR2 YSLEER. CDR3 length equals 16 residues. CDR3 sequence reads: CASSQEGSGGADTQYF. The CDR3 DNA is TGCGCCAGCAGCCAAGAAGGTAGCGGGGGGGCAGATACGCAGTATTTT.

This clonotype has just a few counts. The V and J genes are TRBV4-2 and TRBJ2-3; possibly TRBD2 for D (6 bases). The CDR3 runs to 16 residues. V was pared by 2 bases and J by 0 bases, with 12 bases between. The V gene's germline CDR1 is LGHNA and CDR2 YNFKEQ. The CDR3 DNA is TGTGCCAGCAGCCAACGCTCTGCGGGGAGCACAGATACGCAGTATTTT. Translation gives CASSQRSAGSTDTQYF.

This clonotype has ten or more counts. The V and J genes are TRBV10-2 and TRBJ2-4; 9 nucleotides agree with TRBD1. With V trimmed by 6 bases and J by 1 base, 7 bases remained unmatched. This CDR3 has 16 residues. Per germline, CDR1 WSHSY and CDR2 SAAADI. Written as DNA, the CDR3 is TGCGCCAGCAGACCCGGACAGGGGATGGCCAAAAACATTCAGTACTTC. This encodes CASRPGQGMAKNIQYF.

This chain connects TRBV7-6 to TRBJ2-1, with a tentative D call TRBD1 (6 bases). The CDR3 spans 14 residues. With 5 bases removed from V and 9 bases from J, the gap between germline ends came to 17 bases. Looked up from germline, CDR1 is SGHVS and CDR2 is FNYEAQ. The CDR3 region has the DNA TGTGCCAGCAGCCCTCTAGGGGGTTCCGGTGAGCAGTTCTTC. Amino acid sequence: CASSPLGGSGEQFF.

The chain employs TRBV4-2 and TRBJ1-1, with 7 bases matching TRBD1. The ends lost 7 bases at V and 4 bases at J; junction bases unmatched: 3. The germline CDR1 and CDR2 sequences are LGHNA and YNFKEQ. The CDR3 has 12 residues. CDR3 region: CASTTGSTEAFF. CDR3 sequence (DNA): TGTGCCAGCACGACAGGGTCCACTGAAGCTTTCTTT.

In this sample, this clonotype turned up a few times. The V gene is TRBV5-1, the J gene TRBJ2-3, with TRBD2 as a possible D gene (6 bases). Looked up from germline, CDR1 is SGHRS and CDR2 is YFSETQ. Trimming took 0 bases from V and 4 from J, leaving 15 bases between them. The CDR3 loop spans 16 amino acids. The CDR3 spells CASSLGREPPPDTQYF. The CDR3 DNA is TGCGCCAGCAGCTTGGGGAGGGAACCCCCACCAGATACGCAGTATTTT. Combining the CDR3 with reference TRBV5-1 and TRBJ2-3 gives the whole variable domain KAGVTQTPRYLIKTRGQQVTLSCSPISGHRSVSWYQQTPGQGLQFLFEYFSETQRNKGNFPGRFSGRQFSNSRSEMNVSTLELGDSALYLCASSLGREPPPDTQYFGPGTRLTVL.

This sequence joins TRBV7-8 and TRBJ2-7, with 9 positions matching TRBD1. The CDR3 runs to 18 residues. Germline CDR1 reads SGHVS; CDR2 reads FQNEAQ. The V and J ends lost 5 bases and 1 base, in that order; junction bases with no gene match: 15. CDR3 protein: CASSGNPVSGQGSYEQYF. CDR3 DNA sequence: TGTGCCAGCAGCGGCAATCCGGTATCGGGACAGGGTTCCTACGAGCAGTACTTC.

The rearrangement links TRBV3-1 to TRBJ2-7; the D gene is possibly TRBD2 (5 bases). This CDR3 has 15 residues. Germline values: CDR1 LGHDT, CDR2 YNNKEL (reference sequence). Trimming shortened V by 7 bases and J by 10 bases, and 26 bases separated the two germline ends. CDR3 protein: CASKSIGINPDFQYF. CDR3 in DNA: TGTGCCAGCAAAAGTATTGGGATAAACCCGGACTTTCAGTACTTC.

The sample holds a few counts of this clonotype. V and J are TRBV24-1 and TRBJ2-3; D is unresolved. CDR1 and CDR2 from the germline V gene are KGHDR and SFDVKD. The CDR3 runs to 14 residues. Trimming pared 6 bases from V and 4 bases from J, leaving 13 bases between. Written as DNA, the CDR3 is TGTGCCACCAGTACCCCGGATGGACCAGATACGCAGTATTTT. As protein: CATSTPDGPDTQYF.

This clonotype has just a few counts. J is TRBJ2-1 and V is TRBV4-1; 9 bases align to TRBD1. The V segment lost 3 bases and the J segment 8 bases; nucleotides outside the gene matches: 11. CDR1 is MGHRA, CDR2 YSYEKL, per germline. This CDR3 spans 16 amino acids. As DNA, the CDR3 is TGCGCCAGCAGCCAGGCCCGGGACAGGGTAGTGGATGAGCAGTTCTTC. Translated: CASSQARDRVVDEQFF.

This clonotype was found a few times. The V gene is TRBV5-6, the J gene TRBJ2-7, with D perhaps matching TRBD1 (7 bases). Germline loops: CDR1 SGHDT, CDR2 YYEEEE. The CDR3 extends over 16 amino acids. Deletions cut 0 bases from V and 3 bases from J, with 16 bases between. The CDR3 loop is CASSLGTEGAFYEQYF. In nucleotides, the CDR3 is TGTGCCAGCAGCTTGGGTACGGAGGGGGCTTTCTACGAGCAGTACTTC. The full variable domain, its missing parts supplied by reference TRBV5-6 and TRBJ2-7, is DAGVTQSPTHLIKTRGQQVTLRCSPKSGHDTVSWYQQALGQGPQFIFQYYEEEERQRGNFPDRFSGHQFPNYSSELNVNALLLGDSALYLCASSLGTEGAFYEQYFGPGTRLTVT.

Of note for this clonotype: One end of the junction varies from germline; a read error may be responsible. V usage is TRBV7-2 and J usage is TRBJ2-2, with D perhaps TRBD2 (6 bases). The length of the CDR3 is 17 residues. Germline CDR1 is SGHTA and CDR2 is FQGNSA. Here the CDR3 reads CASSLASGTDATGELFF. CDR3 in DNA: TGTGCCAGTAGCTTAGCGTCTGGGACTGATGCCACCGGGGAGCTGTTTTTT.

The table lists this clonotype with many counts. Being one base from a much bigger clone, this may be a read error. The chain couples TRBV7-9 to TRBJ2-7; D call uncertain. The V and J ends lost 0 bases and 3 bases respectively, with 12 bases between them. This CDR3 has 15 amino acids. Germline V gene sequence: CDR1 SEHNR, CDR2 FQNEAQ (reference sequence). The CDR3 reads CASSLAQADCYEQYF. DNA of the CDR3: TGTGCCAGCAGCTTAGCGCAGGCAGACTGCTACGAGCAGTACTTC.

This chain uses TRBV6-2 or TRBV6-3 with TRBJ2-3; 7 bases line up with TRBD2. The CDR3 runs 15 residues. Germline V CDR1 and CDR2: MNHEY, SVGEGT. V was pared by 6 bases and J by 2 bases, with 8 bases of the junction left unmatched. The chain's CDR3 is CASSRQRGSTDTQYF. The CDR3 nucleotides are TGTGCCAGCAGCCGCCAGCGGGGTTCCACAGATACGCAGTATTTT.

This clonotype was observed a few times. CDR3 nucleotide sequence: TGTGCCAGCAGCGTAGGTAGGGGCGCGGCTTTCTTT. As protein: CASSVGRGAAFF. The V and J genes are TRBV9 and TRBJ1-1; D possibly corresponds to TRBD1 (5 bases). Trimming removed 0 bases from V and 11 bases from J, with 11 bases in between. The CDR3 has 12 amino acids. The germline V gene has CDR1 SGDLS and CDR2 YYNGEE.

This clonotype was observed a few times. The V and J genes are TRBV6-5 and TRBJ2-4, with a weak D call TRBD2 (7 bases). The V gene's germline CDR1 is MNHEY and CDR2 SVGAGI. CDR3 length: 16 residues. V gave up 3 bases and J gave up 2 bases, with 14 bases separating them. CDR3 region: CASSYYEGGTKNIQYF. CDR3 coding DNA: TGTGCCAGCAGTTATTATGAGGGGGGGACCAAAAACATTCAGTACTTC.

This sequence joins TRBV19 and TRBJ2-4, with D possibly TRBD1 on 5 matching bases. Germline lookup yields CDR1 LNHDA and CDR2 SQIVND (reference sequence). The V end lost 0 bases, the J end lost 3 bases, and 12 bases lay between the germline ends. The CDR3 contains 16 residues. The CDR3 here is CASSIDWGVGKNIQYF. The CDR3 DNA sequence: TGTGCCAGTAGTATAGATTGGGGCGTCGGCAAAAACATTCAGTACTTC.

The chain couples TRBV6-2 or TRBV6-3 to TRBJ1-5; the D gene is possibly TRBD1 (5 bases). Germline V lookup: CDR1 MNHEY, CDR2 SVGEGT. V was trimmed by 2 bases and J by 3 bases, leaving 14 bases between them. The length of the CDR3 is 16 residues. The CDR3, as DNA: TGTGCCAGCAGTTACCCGAGGGGACCGCTCAATCAGCCCCAGCATTTT. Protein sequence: CASSYPRGPLNQPQHF.

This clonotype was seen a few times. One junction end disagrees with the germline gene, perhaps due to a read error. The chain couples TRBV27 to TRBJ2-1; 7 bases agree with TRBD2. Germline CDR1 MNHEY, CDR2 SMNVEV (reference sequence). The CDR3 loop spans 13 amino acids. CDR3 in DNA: TGCGCCAGCAGTAAGCGTCGGGCGGGGGAGGAGTTCTTC. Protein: CASSKRRAGEEFF.

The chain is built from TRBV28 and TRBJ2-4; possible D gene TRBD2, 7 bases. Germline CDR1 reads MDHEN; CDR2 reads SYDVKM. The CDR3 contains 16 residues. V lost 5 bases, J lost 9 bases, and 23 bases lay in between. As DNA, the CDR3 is TGTGCCAGCAGTCTAATCCGGGACACGGGAGGTGCCATTCAGTACTTC. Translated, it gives CASSLIRDTGGAIQYF.

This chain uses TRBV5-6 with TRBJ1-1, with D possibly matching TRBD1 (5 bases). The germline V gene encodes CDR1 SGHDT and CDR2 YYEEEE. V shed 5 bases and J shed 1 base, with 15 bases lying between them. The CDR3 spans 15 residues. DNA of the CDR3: TGTGCCAGCAGGGGTCAGGTAGGGGCGAACACTGAAGCTTTCTTT. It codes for CASRGQVGANTEAFF.

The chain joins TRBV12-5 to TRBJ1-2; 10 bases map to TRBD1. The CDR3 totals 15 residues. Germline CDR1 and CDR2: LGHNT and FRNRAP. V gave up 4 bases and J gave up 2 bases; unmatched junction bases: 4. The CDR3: CASGSQGQGNYGYTF. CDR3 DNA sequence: TGTGCTAGTGGTTCCCAGGGACAGGGGAACTATGGCTACACCTTC.

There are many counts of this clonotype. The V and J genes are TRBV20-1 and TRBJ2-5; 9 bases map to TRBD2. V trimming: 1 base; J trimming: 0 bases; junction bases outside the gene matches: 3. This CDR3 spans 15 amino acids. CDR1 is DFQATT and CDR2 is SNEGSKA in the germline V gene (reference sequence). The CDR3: CSARGAGGHQETQYF. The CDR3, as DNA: TGCAGTGCTAGAGGAGCGGGGGGTCACCAAGAGACCCAGTACTTC.

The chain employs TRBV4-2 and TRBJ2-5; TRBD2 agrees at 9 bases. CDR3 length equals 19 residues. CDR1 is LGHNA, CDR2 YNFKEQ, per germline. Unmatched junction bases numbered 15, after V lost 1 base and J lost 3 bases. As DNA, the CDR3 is TGTGCCAGCAGCCAAGGAAAGGGTATAGCGGGGGACCAGAAAGAGACCCAGTACTTC. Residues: CASSQGKGIAGDQKETQYF.